These T cell receptor beta chains were read from a single sample in a study of blood T cell repertoires in COVID-19. Here immunoSEQ multiplex PCR was the method, and the copy in TCRdb shows in-frame clones only, minus some. The sample holds fewer than 75,000 clones; around 87% are singletons and the top ten take more than 7.5%. The sequencing sample was made of peripheral blood. The source is a man aged 50 to 60 with active COVID-19. Each CDR3 is given with its conserved first and last residue. D genes are given only for firm matches. Some rows have no size entry. The others give once, few or many, or a class for an expanded clone.

>.|TRBJ2-2|TRBV5-5|few
TGTGCCATCCAGAGGGAGTATGGCGGGGAGCTGTTTTTT
CAIQREYGGELFF
>TRBD1|TRBJ1-2|TRBV6-1|.
TGTGCCAGCAGTGACCCCGGACAGGGATATGGCTACACCTTC
CASSDPGQGYGYTF
>.|TRBJ1-2|TRBV28|.
TGTGCCAGCAGTTATCCCTCCCAGGTGGATGGCTACACCTTC
CASSYPSQVDGYTF
>TRBD1|TRBJ2-3|TRBV24-1|.
TGTGCCACCAGTGAACCATTGACAGGGGCAGATACGCAGTATTTT
CATSEPLTGADTQYF
>TRBD1|TRBJ2-7|TRBV11-3|once
TGTGCCAGCAGCTTAGCCGGGACAGGGGCTTACGAGCAGTACTTC
CASSLAGTGAYEQYF
>.|TRBJ1-1|TRBV6-5|.
TGTGCCGCATTTTTCGGGTGGAACACTGAAGCTTTCTTT
CAAFFGWNTEAFF
>.|TRBJ2-7|TRBV5-5|.
TGTGCCAGCAGCTTGGTGGGTCAGGGTACCTACGAGCAGTACTTC
CASSLVGQGTYEQYF
>.|TRBJ2-1|TRBV9|.
TGTGCCAGCAGCGTACAGGGCCACAATGAGCAGTTCTTC
CASSVQGHNEQFF
>.|TRBJ2-3|TRBV5-1|.
TGCGCCAGCAGCTTGATTATCGGCCAGGGCACAGATACGCAGTATTTT
CASSLIIGQGTDTQYF
>.|TRBJ2-1|TRBV4-3|.
TGCGCCAGCAGCCAAGATCTCACCAGTTACAATGAGCAGTTCTTC
CASSQDLTSYNEQFF
>.|TRBJ1-5|TRBV2|few
TGTGCCAGCAGTGGACTTCGAGACGCCTCGCCCCAGCATTTT
CASSGLRDASPQHF
>.|TRBJ2-1|TRBV20-1|once
TGCAGTGCTAGTTGGGACTCATACAATGAGCAGTTCTTC
CSASWDSYNEQFF
>.|TRBJ2-7|TRBV4-1|.
TGCGCCAGCAGCCCCCGGGACACCTGGACCTACGAGCAGTACTTC
CASSPRDTWTYEQYF
>.|TRBJ2-2|TRBV19|.
TGTGCCAGTAGTGGGCAGACTACCATCGCCGGGGAGCTGTTTTTT
CASSGQTTIAGELFF
>TRBD2|TRBJ2-1|TRBV3-1/TRBV3-2|.
TGTGCCAGCAGCCAAGTTGGAGCTAGCGGGATCAATGAGCAGTTCTTC
CASSQVGASGINEQFF
>.|TRBJ2-7|TRBV10-3|.
TGTGCCATCAGTGAGGTAGGAGCCTACGAGCAGTACTTC
CAISEVGAYEQYF
>.|TRBJ1-5|TRBV28|.
TGTGCCAGCAGGGGGAGGGGCAATCAGCCCCAGCATTTT
CASRGRGNQPQHF
>TRBD2|TRBJ2-3|TRBV4-3|.
TGCGCCAGCAGCCTCGTACTTTGGACTAGCGGGAGCGCAGATACGCAGTATTTT
CASSLVLWTSGSADTQYF
>TRBD1|TRBJ2-1|TRBV7-2|.
TGTGCCAGCAGCCAGGGACAGGGCGGCCTTCCTTTGGATGAGCAGTTCTTC
CASSQGQGGLPLDEQFF
>TRBD2|TRBJ2-1|TRBV24-1|.
TGTGCCACCAGTGACCCCGTACTAGCGGGAGAGGTTGAGCAGTTCTTC
CATSDPVLAGEVEQFF
>.|TRBJ2-3|TRBV9|.
TGTGCCAGCAGCGACCGGGCGGGAACAGATACGCAGTATTTT
CASSDRAGTDTQYF
>.|TRBJ1-5|TRBV24-1|.
TGTGCCACCAGTGGATCTCTTAGAGGGGGGGGGAATCAGCCCCAGCATTTT
CATSGSLRGGGNQPQHF
>TRBD1|TRBJ1-5|TRBV20-1|.
TGCAGTGCTAGTCAACTCAAAGGACAGGTTCTCAATCAGCCCCAGCATTTT
CSASQLKGQVLNQPQHF
>.|TRBJ2-3|TRBV5-5|.
TGTGCCAGCAGCCCCCGAGACAGTGGGGATACGCAGTATTTT
CASSPRDSGDTQYF
>.|TRBJ1-3|TRBV27|.
TGTGCCAGCAGTTCCGGGACACCTTATTTTGGAAACACCATATATTTT
CASSSGTPYFGNTIYF
>.|TRBJ1-5|TRBV19|.
TGTGCCAGTAGTCCCTCTATGGAGCCCCAGCATTTT
CASSPSMEPQHF
>.|TRBJ2-7|TRBV5-1|few
TGCGCCAGCACGCCCATGACAGGGACTGCCTACGAGCAGTACTTC
CASTPMTGTAYEQYF
>TRBD1|TRBJ1-2|TRBV19|.
TGTGCCAGTACCCCGTGGACAGGGGGATCGGGCGGCTACACCTTC
CASTPWTGGSGGYTF
>TRBD1|TRBJ1-3|TRBV2|.
TGTGCCAGAGGGACAGGCCGCAGCTCTGGAAACACCATATATTTT
CARGTGRSSGNTIYF
>TRBD1|TRBJ2-7|TRBV6-1|.
TGTGCCAGCAGTCAGACAGGGAGCGGCCCTTACGAGCAGTACTTC
CASSQTGSGPYEQYF
>.|TRBJ1-1|TRBV7-3|.
TGTGCCAGCAGCTCCCAGCCCGGGACAATGAACACTGAAGCTTTCTTT
CASSSQPGTMNTEAFF
>TRBD2|TRBJ2-1|TRBV7-8|.
TGTGCCAGCAGCACTGGAGGAGGTCTAGCGGGTATTCACAATGAGCAGTTCTTC
CASSTGGGLAGIHNEQFF
>.|TRBJ2-3|TRBV3-1/TRBV3-2|.
TGTGCCAGCAGCCAAGCTGGCCCAGATACGCAGTATTTT
CASSQAGPDTQYF
>.|TRBJ2-5|TRBV5-5|once
TGTGCCAGCAGCCGAATTCGTACAGGGGAGACCCAGTACTTC
CASSRIRTGETQYF
>TRBD1|TRBJ2-4|TRBV6-5|few
TGTGCCAGCAGCCCCGGACAGGGGGTCAACATTCAGTACTTC
CASSPGQGVNIQYF
>TRBD1|TRBJ1-5|TRBV30|once
TGTGCCTGGAGTGTTGGGACAGCTACTCAGCCCCAGCATTTT
CAWSVGTATQPQHF
>.|TRBJ1-1|TRBV5-5|.
TGTGCCAGCAGCTTGATTTGGGAGCTGGACACTGAAGCTTTCTTT
CASSLIWELDTEAFF